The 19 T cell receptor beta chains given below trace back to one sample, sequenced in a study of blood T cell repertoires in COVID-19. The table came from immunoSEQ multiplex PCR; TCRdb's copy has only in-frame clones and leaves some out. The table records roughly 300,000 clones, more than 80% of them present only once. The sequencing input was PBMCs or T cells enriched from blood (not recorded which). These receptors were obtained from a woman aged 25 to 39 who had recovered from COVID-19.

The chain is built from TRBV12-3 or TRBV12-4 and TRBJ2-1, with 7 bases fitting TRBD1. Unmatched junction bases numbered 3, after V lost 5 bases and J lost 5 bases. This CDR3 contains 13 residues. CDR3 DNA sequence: TGTGCCAGCAGTCAGACAGGGAACAATGAGCAGTTCTTC. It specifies CASSQTGNNEQFF.

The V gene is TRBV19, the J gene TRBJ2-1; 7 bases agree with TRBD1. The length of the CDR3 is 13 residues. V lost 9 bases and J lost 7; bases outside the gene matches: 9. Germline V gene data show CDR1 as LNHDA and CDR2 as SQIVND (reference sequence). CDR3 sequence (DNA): TGTGCCAGCAGGAACAGGGGTGAGAATGAGCAGTTCTTC. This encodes CASRNRGENEQFF.

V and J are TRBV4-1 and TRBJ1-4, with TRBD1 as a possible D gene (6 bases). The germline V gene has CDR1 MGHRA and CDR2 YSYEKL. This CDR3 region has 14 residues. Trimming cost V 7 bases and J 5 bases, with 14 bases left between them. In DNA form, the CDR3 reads TGCGCCAGCAACTCGGGACAAAGGAATGAAAAACTGTTTTTT. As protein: CASNSGQRNEKLFF.

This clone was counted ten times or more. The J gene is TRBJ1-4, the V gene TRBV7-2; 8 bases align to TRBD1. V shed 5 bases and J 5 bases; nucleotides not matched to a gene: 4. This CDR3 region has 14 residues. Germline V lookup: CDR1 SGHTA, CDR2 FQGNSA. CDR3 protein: CASSRTGLNEKLFF. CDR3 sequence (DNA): TGTGCCAGCAGCCGGACAGGGCTAAATGAAAAACTGTTTTTT.

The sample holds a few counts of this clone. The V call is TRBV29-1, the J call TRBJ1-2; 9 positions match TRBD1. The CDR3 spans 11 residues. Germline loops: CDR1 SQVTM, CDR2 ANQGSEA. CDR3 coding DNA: TGCAGTCTCGACAGGGGGTATGGCTACACCTTC. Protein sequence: CSLDRGYGYTF. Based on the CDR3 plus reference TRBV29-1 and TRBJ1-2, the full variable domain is SAVISQKPSRDICQRGTSLTIQCQVDSQVTMMFWYRQQPGQSLTLIATANQGSEATYESGFVIDKFPISRPNLTFSTLTVSNMSPEDSSIYLCSLDRGYGYTFGSGTRLTVV.

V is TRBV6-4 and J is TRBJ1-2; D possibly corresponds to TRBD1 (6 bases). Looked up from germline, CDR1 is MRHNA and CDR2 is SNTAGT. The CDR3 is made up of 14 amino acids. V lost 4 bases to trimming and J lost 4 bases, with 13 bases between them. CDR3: CASSGEGQTYGYTF. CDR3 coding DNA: TGTGCCAGCAGTGGCGAAGGACAGACCTATGGCTACACCTTC.

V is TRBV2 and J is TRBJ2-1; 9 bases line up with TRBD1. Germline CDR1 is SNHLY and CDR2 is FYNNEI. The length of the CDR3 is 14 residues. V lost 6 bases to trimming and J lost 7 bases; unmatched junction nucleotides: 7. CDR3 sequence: CASRGQGGENEQFF. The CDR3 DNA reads TGTGCCAGCAGGGGACAGGGAGGTGAGAATGAGCAGTTCTTC.

This CDR3 is CSAERVDTQYF. The CDR3 DNA reads TGCAGTGCAGAGAGAGTTGATACGCAGTATTTT. The chain couples TRBV20-1 to TRBJ2-3; no reliable D call. V lost 6 bases to trimming and J lost 6 bases, with 10 bases between them. The V gene's germline CDR1 is DFQATT and CDR2 SNEGSKA (reference sequence). CDR3 length: 11 residues.

CDR3 DNA sequence: TGTGCCAGCAGCAAGGCCAGGACAGCGACCTATGGCTACACCTTC. Its translation: CASSKARTATYGYTF. The rearrangement joins TRBV9 to TRBJ1-2; a weak D match, TRBD1 (6 bases). Trimming stripped 4 bases from V and 4 bases from J, with 17 bases between. The CDR3 totals 15 residues. CDR1 SGDLS and CDR2 YYNGEE come from the germline V gene. Based on the CDR3 plus reference TRBV9 and TRBJ1-2, the full variable domain is DSGVTQTPKHLITATGQRVTLRCSPRSGDLSVYWYQQSLDQGLQFLIQYYNGEERAKGNILERFSAQQFPDLHSELNLSSLELGDSALYFCASSKARTATYGYTFGSGTRLTVV.

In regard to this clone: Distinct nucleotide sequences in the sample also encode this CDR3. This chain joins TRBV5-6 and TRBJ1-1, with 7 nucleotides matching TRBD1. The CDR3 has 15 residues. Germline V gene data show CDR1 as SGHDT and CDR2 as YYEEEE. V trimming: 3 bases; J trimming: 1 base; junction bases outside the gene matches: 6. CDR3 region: CASSWAPGGNTEAFF. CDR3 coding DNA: TGTGCCAGCAGCTGGGCCCCAGGGGGGAACACTGAAGCTTTCTTT.

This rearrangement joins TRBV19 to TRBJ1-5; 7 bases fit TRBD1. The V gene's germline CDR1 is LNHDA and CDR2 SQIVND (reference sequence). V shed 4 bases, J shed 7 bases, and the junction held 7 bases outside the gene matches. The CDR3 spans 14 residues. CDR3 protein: CASSTGQYGQPQHF. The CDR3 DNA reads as TGTGCCAGTAGTACGGGACAGTACGGCCAGCCCCAGCATTTT.

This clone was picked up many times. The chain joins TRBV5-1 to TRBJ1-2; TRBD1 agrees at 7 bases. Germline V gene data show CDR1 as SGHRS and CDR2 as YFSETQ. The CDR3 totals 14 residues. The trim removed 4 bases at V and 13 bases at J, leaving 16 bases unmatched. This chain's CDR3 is CASSPTDRSMLATF. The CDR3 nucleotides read TGCGCCAGCAGCCCCACGGACAGGTCCATGTTGGCCACCTTC.

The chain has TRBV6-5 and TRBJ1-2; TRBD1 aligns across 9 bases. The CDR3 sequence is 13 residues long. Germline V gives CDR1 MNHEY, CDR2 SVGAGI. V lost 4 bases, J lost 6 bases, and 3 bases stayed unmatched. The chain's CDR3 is CASSFGTGHGYTF. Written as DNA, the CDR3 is TGTGCCAGCAGTTTCGGGACAGGGCATGGCTACACCTTC.

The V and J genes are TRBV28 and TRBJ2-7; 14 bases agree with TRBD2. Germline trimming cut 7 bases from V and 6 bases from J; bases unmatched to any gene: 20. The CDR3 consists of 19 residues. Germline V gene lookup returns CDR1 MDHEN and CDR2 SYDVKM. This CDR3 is CASTAAGRGTSGGPSEQYF. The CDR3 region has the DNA TGTGCCAGCACTGCTGCGGGGCGAGGGACTAGCGGGGGACCCTCCGAGCAGTACTTC.

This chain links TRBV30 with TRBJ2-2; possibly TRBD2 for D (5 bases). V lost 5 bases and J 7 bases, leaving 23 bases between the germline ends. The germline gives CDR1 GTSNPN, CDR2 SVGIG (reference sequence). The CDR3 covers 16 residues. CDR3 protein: CAWGPTEGRSHGELFF. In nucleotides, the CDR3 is TGTGCCTGGGGTCCCACCGAGGGCAGATCGCACGGGGAGCTGTTTTTT.

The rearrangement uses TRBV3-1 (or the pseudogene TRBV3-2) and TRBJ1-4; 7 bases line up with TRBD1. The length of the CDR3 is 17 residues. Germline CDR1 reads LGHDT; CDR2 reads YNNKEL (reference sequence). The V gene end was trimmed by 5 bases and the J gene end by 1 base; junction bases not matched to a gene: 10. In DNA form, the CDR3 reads TGTGCCAGCAGCTCCTCAAGGGGGCGCAGAACTAATGAAAAACTGTTTTTT. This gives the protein CASSSSRGRRTNEKLFF.

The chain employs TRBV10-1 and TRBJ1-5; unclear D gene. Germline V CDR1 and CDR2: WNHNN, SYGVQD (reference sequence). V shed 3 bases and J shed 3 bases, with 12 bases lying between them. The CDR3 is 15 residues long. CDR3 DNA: TGCGCCAGCAGTGATCGGCGGGCAATCAATCAGCCCCAGCATTTT. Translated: CASSDRRAINQPQHF.

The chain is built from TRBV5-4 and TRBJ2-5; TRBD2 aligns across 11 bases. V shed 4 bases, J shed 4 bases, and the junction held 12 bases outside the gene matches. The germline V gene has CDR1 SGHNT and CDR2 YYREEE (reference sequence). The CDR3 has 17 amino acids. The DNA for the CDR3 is TGTGCCAGCAGCCCCCTGACTAGCGGGAAATTTGGAGAGACCCAGTACTTC. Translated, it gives CASSPLTSGKFGETQYF.

The CDR3 protein is CASSLLRDSEAFF. The CDR3 DNA follows: TGTGCCAGCAGTTTATTACGGGACAGTGAAGCTTTCTTT. This rearrangement joins TRBV28 to TRBJ1-1, with 7 nucleotides matching TRBD1. The CDR3 is 13 residues long. In germline, CDR1 is MDHEN, CDR2 SYDVKM. The trim removed 1 base at V and 7 bases at J, leaving 3 bases unmatched. The entire variable domain, with the rest obtained from reference TRBV28 and TRBJ1-1, is as follows: DVKVTQSSRYLVKRTGEKVFLECVQDMDHENMFWYRQDPGLGLRLIYFSYDVKMKEKGDIPEGYSVSREKKERFSLILESASTNQTSMYLCASSLLRDSEAFFGQGTRLTVV.